A selection of T cell receptor beta chains follows, all from one sample in a study of T cell repertoires in cytomegalovirus infection. TCRdb re-called the reads with MiXCR, one entry per CDR3 protein. The table lists about a million distinct CDR3 sequences, less than 40% of them singletons. Their antigen targets remain unknown. Here the sequenced sample was cultured CD8+ T cells from PBMCs, taken from culture after CMV antigen stimulation. Receptor source: a human donor in good health (CMV status not recorded). Some clones in this sample may be carry-over from other donors' samples. The CDR3 runs from the conserved cysteine through the conserved F or W. The order of the fields is clone size, D gene, V gene, J gene, CDR3 DNA, CDR3 protein. The D gene is left open where the match is weak. Not every row has a clone size; where given, it reads once, few, many or a size class.

few	-	TRBV27	TRBJ1-1	TGTGCCAGCAGAGCAGGGCACACCGAGGCTTTCTTT	CASRAGHTEAFF
-	TRBD1	TRBV4-1	TRBJ1-1	TGCGCCAGCAGCCAAGAGGGGGACAGGGGGAACACTGAAGCTTTCTTT	CASSQEGDRGNTEAFF
-	-	TRBV6-6	TRBJ2-2	TGTGCCAGCAGTTACATTCTCCGTGTCAGGGGAACCGGGGAGCTGTTTTTT	CASSYILRVRGTGELFF
-	TRBD1	TRBV7-6	TRBJ2-7	TGTGCCAGCAGCTTAGCGGAGACAGGGATGTCCGAGCAGTACTTC	CASSLAETGMSEQYF
many	-	TRBV7-2	TRBJ1-1	TGTGCCAGCAACAATCGGACTTATATCCAAAACACTGAAGCTTTCTTT	CASNNRTYIQNTEAFF
-	-	TRBV12-3/TRBV12-4	TRBJ1-4	TGTGCCAGCAGTCCTCCAGGGGCCGAAAAACTGTTTTTT	CASSPPGAEKLFF
many	-	TRBV7-2	TRBJ1-6	TGTGCCAGCAGCTTAGACACCCGGACTGAGGGAAATTCACCCCTCCACTTT	CASSLDTRTEGNSPLHF
-	-	TRBV7-9	TRBJ1-2	TGTGCCAGCAGCTTAGATGGTACAGCCTATGGCTACACCTTC	CASSLDGTAYGYTF
-	-	TRBV7-6	TRBJ2-2	TGTGCCAGCGAGGTCGGGGTGCCCGAGGAGCTGTTTTTT	CASEVGVPEELFF
-	-	TRBV6-6	TRBJ1-2	TGTGCCAGCAGTCCCCCAGCGGGTGGTTACTATGGCTACACCTTC	CASSPPAGGYYGYTF
-	-	TRBV28	TRBJ2-1	TGTGCCAGCAGATACCCCCTCATGCGAGGTCGCTACAATGAGCAGTTCTTC	CASRYPLMRGRYNEQFF
few	-	TRBV6-1	TRBJ1-1	TGTGCCAGCTCCTCCGGTTGGGAGAACACTGAAGCTTTCTTT	CASSSGWENTEAFF
-	TRBD1	TRBV20-1	TRBJ2-4	TGCAGTGCTAGAAAGCAGACAGGGAGAAACATTCAGTACTTC	CSARKQTGRNIQYF
many	TRBD2	TRBV7-8	TRBJ2-1	TGTGCCAGCAGCTTTCCAACCAGAGGGAGGGGAGCTTACAATGAGCAGTTCTTC	CASSFPTRGRGAYNEQFF
few	-	TRBV7-4	TRBJ2-5	TGTGCCAGCAGCCTCAGGGATGCCGGGGAAGAGACCCAGTACTTC	CASSLRDAGEETQYF
few	-	TRBV7-8	TRBJ1-2	TGTGCCAGCAGCTTAAAGGGTCATGGCTACACCTTC	CASSLKGHGYTF
-	-	TRBV28	TRBJ2-2	TGTGCCAGCAGAGACACCCTGGGGCACACCGGGGAGCTGTTTTTT	CASRDTLGHTGELFF
-	-	TRBV19	TRBJ2-3	TGTGCCAGTAGTATTAACCGCGGGGCGCTTACAGATACGCAGTATTTT	CASSINRGALTDTQYF
-	TRBD1	TRBV12-5	TRBJ2-3	TGTGCTAGTGGTTTGGCAACCGGGACAGGGGGGAGGACAGATACGCAGTATTTT	CASGLATGTGGRTDTQYF
many	-	TRBV7-6	TRBJ2-2	TGTGCCAGCAGCCTCACCGGACACTTCACCGGGGAGCTGTTTTTT	CASSLTGHFTGELFF
-	-	TRBV4-1	TRBJ2-6	TGCGCCAGCAGCCATGTGGTCTCTGGGGCCAACGTCCTGACTTTC	CASSHVVSGANVLTF
few	-	TRBV2	TRBJ2-1	TGTGCCCGACGTCCTAGCCAGATCTACAATGAGCAGTTCTTC	CARRPSQIYNEQFF
-	-	TRBV20-1	TRBJ2-3	TGCAGTGCTAGTGTAAGCTTTGGTCCAGATACGCAGTATTTT	CSASVSFGPDTQYF
-	TRBD1	TRBV12-3/TRBV12-4	TRBJ2-3	TGTGCCAGCAGTTTAGCCCCGGGACAGGGCATCACAGATACGCAGTATTTT	CASSLAPGQGITDTQYF
-	TRBD1	TRBV7-9	TRBJ2-1	TGTGCCAGCAGCCCCCCTTGGAGAGACAGGGGCGCGGGGGAGCAGTTCTTC	CASSPPWRDRGAGEQFF
few	TRBD2	TRBV12-3/TRBV12-4	TRBJ2-1	TGTGCCAGCAGTTTAGAAGGCGGGGGGCGCAATGAGCAGTTCTTC	CASSLEGGGRNEQFF
once	TRBD1	TRBV12-3/TRBV12-4	TRBJ2-2	TGTGCCAGCAGCCGACAGGGGCCCTCCACCGGGGAGCTGTTTTTT	CASSRQGPSTGELFF
-	-	TRBV11-2	TRBJ2-1	TGTGCCACGTCCCTCGCGTCCGGGACCCCCAATGAGCAGTTCTTC	CATSLASGTPNEQFF
-	TRBD1	TRBV7-6	TRBJ1-1	TGTGCCAGCAGGTTTCCAGGGGGCACTGAAGCTTTCTTT	CASRFPGGTEAFF
-	-	TRBV6-5	TRBJ2-5	TGTGCCAGCAGCTCCGGGGATCAAACCCAGTACTTC	CASSSGDQTQYF
-	TRBD2	TRBV20-1	TRBJ2-1	TGCAGTGCTGGGACTAGCGGGGGGGCCTACAATGAGCAGTTCTTC	CSAGTSGGAYNEQFF
-	-	TRBV12-3/TRBV12-4	TRBJ2-1	TGTGCCAGCAGTTTTAACCTACCGGGACTCAATCCCAATGAGCAGTTCTTC	CASSFNLPGLNPNEQFF
-	-	TRBV2	TRBJ2-7	TGTGCCAGCAGTGACCCGTACGAGCAGTACTTC	CASSDPYEQYF
-	-	TRBV2	TRBJ2-2	TGTGCCAGCGACCCCGGGGTCACCGGGGAGCTGTTTTTT	CASDPGVTGELFF
few	-	TRBV27	TRBJ1-1	TGTGCCAGCAGCTGGGGCGGACTGAACACTGAAGCTTTCTTT	CASSWGGLNTEAFF
many	-	TRBV7-2	TRBJ2-1	TGTGCCAGCAGCTTAGGGGTCAGTGAAGGTGATGAGCAGTTCTTC	CASSLGVSEGDEQFF
few	-	TRBV4-3	TRBJ1-2	TGCGCCAGCAGCCAAGATGAAGGAACCCGTGGCTACACCTTC	CASSQDEGTRGYTF
many	TRBD2	TRBV7-8	TRBJ2-7	TGTGCCAGCAGCTTGGGACTAGCGGGGTACGAGCAGTACTTC	CASSLGLAGYEQYF
-	TRBD2	TRBV7-6	TRBJ2-1	TGTGCCAGCAGCCTAGGGACTAGCGGGGGCCCTTCCTACAATGAGCAGTTCTTC	CASSLGTSGGPSYNEQFF